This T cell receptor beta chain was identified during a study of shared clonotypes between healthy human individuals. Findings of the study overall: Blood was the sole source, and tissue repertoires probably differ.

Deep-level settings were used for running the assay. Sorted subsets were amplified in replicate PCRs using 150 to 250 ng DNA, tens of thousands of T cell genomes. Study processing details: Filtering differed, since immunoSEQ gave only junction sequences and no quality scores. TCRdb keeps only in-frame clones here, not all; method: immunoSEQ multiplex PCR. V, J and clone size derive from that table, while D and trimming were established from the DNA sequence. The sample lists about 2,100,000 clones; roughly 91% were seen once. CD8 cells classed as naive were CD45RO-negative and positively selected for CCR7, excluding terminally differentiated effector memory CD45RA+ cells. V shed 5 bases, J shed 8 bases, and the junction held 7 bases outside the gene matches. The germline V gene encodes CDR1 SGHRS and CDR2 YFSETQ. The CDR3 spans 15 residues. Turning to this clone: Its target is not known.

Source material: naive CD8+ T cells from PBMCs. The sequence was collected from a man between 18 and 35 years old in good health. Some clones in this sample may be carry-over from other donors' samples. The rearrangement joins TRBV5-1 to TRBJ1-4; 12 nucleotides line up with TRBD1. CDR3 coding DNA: TGCGCCAGCAGTTCCACCGGGACAGGGGGCGAAAAACTGTTTTTT. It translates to CASSSTGTGGEKLFF.